This record looks at one T cell receptor beta chain sequence and its context. This specimen belongs to a study of control samples from healthy donors and cancer patients. Assay: immunoSEQ multiplex PCR; the TCRdb copy retains only in-frame clones and omits some. The sample lists some 97,000 clones; roughly 84% were seen once. This CDR3 contains 15 residues. Germline loops: CDR1 MNHEY, CDR2 SMNVEV (reference sequence). V was clipped by 5 bases and J by 1 base, with 14 bases between them. Sequenced sample: blood. The chain couples TRBV27 to TRBJ1-1, with D unclear. The receptor was derived from a woman aged 50 to 60 in good health. CDR3 region: CASSPLGIWNTEAFF. The CDR3 coding sequence is TGTGCCAGCAGTCCTTTGGGGATCTGGAACACTGAAGCTTTCTTT.